This T cell receptor beta chain came from a study of technical replicates of blood from a handful of donors. Some clones are missing from TCRdb's copy, which holds only in-frame ones; the method was immunoSEQ multiplex PCR. There are more than 90,000 clones in the sample; approximately 95% occur only once, and approximately 0.23% lies in the top ten. V was shortened by 4 bases and J by 5 bases, with 13 bases between the two germline ends. Germline V gives CDR1 SGHRS, CDR2 YFSETQ. This CDR3 contains 13 residues. This clonotype was obtained from a human donor in good health. The sequencing input was T cells isolated from PBMCs. This rearrangement joins TRBV5-1 to TRBJ2-7; D is perhaps TRBD2 (5 bases). CDR3 sequence (DNA): TGCGCCAGCAGCCCGGGGTCCGGGAACGAGCAGTACTTC. This gives the protein CASSPGSGNEQYF.